What follows is one T cell receptor beta chain and its context. The clone's antigen remains unknown. The data were obtained in a study of CXCR3-negative and CXCR3-positive naive CD8 T cells (dated 2019 in TCRdb). Describing the broader study: In total, around 140 million TRB reads were obtained, or roughly 1.5 +/- 0.3 million reads per library. Diversity and physicochemical repertoire analyses were performed on about a dozen donors pooled from two independent experiments. Naive subsets from 5 or 6 donors and memory cells from 3 donors were included in the TRBV-TRBJ cluster analysis. Results the study describes overall, beyond this receptor: Similar TRBV-TRBJ usage was shown by naive CXCR3-negative and CXCR3-positive cells from the same donor, whereas distinct patterns were shown by memory cells. Comparably high repertoire diversity was found in both naive subsets, whereas much lower repertoire diversity was found in memory CD8+ T cells. Surface CD5, linked to self-reactivity in mice, was comparable between naive subsets; TCR interaction strength was therefore also inferred from TRB CDR3 physicochemical properties. CXCR3 expression partially decreased after cryopreservation, so most assays used freshly isolated PBMCs. Compared with CXCR3-negative naive cells, CXCR3-positive naive cells had TRB CDR3s with higher hydrophobicity (lower Kidera factor 4), lower energy, and higher strength and volume indices.

Each CD8+ T cell subset was flow-sorted in triplicate, and a few hundred thousand cells per subset were placed directly into RLT lysis buffer. To exclude memory contaminants, naive CD8+ T cells were stringently defined as CD45RO-CCR7+CD27+CD95-. Using standard density gradient centrifugation, peripheral blood mononuclear cells were isolated from buffy coats. A FACSAria III was used to flow-sort naive CD8+ T cells into CXCR3-negative and CXCR3-positive populations. Total RNA was extracted from sorted cells with an RNeasy Mini Kit. The sample was run on a NextSeq 550. The Human TCR Profiling Kit (MiLaboratory) was used to make UMI-labeled 5' RACE TRB cDNA libraries. The full amount of extracted RNA was used for cDNA synthesis, and the full amount of resulting cDNA was used for PCR amplification. Libraries were prepared in parallel with an identical number of PCR cycles. As for how the authors treated the data: About 54,000 +/- 9,700 unique UMI-labeled TRB cDNA molecules per library were extracted with MIGEC and MiXCR, with at least two reads per UMI required. Each library averaged 40,000 +/- 10,000 functional in-frame TRB CDR3 nucleotide clonotypes without stop codons. Diversity metrics, including normalized Shannon-Wiener and Chao1, were computed in VDJtools after downsampling to 5000 UMI-labeled TRB molecules per sample. For the central five CDR3 residues, VDJtools calculated physicochemical properties weighted by clonotype size, namely interaction energy, strength, volume and Kidera factor 4. TCRdb reprocessed the sequencing reads and holds a single record per CDR3 protein sequence, with no DNA. Here the V and J calls rest on TCRdb's processing, not on the authors' analysis. The sample's clone listing holds around 84,000 distinct CDR3 sequences. The ten largest clones take up under 0.95% of the sample.

The TCR originated in a human donor in good health. Some clones in this sample may be carry-over from other donors' samples. Sequencing was carried out using naive CXCR3+ CD8+ T cells from blood. The cell subset or site label of this sample denotes: CD45RO-CCR7+CD27+CD95- naive CD8+ T cells expressing CXCR3 (TNR3+).

This receptor has the CDR3 CASSDPSGMGEQYF. The chain is encoded by TRBV6-1 joined to TRBJ2-7. Via the germline V gene, CDR1 is MNHNS and CDR2 SASEGT. The CDR3 measures 14 amino acids from cysteine to phenylalanine. Only the protein is available.